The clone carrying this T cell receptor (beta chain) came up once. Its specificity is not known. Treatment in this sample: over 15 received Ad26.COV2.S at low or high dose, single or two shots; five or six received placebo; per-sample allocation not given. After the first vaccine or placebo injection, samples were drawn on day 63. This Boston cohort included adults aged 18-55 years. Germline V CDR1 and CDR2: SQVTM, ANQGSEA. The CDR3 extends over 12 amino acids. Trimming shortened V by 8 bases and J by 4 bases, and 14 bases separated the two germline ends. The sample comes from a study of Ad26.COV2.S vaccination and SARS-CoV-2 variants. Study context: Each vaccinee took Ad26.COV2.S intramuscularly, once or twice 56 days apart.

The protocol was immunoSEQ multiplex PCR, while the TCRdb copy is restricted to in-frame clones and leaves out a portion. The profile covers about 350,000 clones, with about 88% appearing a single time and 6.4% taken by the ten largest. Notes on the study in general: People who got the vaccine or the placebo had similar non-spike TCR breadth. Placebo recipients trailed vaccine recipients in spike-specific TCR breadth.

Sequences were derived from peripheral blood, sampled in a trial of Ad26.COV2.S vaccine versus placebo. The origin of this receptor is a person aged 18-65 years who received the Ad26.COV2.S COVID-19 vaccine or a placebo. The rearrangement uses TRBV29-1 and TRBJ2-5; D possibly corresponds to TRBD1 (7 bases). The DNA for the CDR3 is TGCAGCATAAGACAGGGAGGAGAGACCCAGTACTTC. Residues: CSIRQGGETQYF.